The 16 T cell receptor beta chains below were found in one sample sequenced in a study of blood T cell repertoires in COVID-19. The data were produced by immunoSEQ multiplex PCR, yet TCRdb's version contains in-frame clones alone and is incomplete. This table holds around 260,000 clones, approximately 82% found once. Material: peripheral blood. Receptors were obtained from a man between 60 and 75 years old who had recovered from COVID-19.

V usage is TRBV19 and J usage is TRBJ2-3; no clear D. Germline CDR1 is LNHDA and CDR2 is SQIVND (reference sequence). The V end was cut by 0 bases, the J end by 1 base, with 17 bases between. The CDR3 is 18 amino acids. The CDR3 bases are TGTGCCAGTAGTATAGATCTCCCCTCGGCGGAGCGCACAGATACGCAGTATTTT. As protein: CASSIDLPSAERTDTQYF.

This chain joins TRBV5-4 and TRBJ1-1; D uncertain. The CDR3 consists of 12 residues. The germline gives CDR1 SGHNT, CDR2 YYREEE (reference sequence). Trimming shortened V by 4 bases and J by 9 bases, and 13 bases separated the two germline ends. CDR3 nucleotide sequence: TGTGCCAGCAGCGAACCGGGGAAGAAAGCTTTCTTT. Translation: CASSEPGKKAFF.

The chain joins TRBV29-1 to TRBJ2-1; D gene unclear. Germline V gene sequence: CDR1 SQVTM, CDR2 ANQGSEA. The CDR3 has 11 amino acids. With 8 bases removed from V and 4 bases from J, the gap between germline ends came to 9 bases. This chain's CDR3 is CSCRGYNEQFF. CDR3 in DNA: TGCAGCTGTCGAGGATACAATGAGCAGTTCTTC.

The chain uses TRBV19 and TRBJ1-2; the match to TRBD1 covers 8 bases. Germline V CDR1 and CDR2: LNHDA, SQIVND (reference sequence). With 9 bases clipped from V and 14 bases from J, the junction kept 11 bases outside the gene matches. CDR3 length: 11 residues. CDR3 nucleotide sequence: TGTGCCAGCGTCTTGGACAGGGAGGCGACCTTC. It encodes CASVLDREATF. Together with reference TRBV19 and TRBJ1-2, the CDR3 gives the full variable domain: DGGITQSPKYLFRKEGQNVTLSCEQNLNHDAMYWYRQDPGQGLRLIYYSQIVNDFQKGDIAEGYSVSREKKESFPLTVTSAQKNPTAFYLCASVLDREATFGSGTRLTVV.

The J gene is TRBJ2-7, the V gene TRBV27; 11 positions agree with TRBD1. With 4 bases clipped from V and 4 bases from J, the junction kept 6 bases outside the gene matches. CDR3 size: 15 residues. The germline V gene encodes CDR1 MNHEY and CDR2 SMNVEV (reference sequence). The CDR3 loop is CASSYRTGGIYEQYF. CDR3 sequence (DNA): TGTGCCAGCAGTTACCGGACAGGGGGCATTTACGAGCAGTACTTC.

The rearrangement links TRBV2 to TRBJ1-5; D is perhaps TRBD1 (6 bases). V lost 7 bases and J 9 bases, leaving 16 bases between the germline ends. Germline V gene sequence: CDR1 SNHLY, CDR2 FYNNEI. This CDR3 spans 13 amino acids. CDR3 amino acids: CASNSGHGLPQHF. Here the CDR3 DNA reads TGTGCCAGCAATTCGGGACATGGGTTGCCCCAGCATTTT. Using reference TRBV2 and TRBJ1-5 for the parts outside the CDR3, the full variable domain is EPEVTQTPSHQVTQMGQEVILRCVPISNHLYFYWYRQILGQKVEFLVSFYNNEISEKSEIFDDQFSVERPDGSNFTLKIRSTKLEDSAMYFCASNSGHGLPQHFGDGTRLSIL.

The chain has TRBV12-3 or TRBV12-4 and TRBJ1-5; D is unresolved. V lost 3 bases to trimming and J lost 6 bases, with 6 bases between them. This CDR3 comprises 12 residues. The CDR3 DNA reads TGTGCCAGCAGTTTCCGGGGTCAGCCCCAGCATTTT. It yields the protein CASSFRGQPQHF.

This chain links TRBV7-9 with TRBJ1-2; TRBD1 agrees at 7 bases. There are 19 residues in the CDR3. J was trimmed by 0 bases and V by 5 bases; bases with no gene match: 18. Germline CDR1 reads SEHNR; CDR2 reads FQNEAQ (reference sequence). CDR3 loop: CASSPQLPGQRPPNYGYTF. The CDR3 DNA follows: TGTGCCAGCAGCCCCCAACTTCCGGGACAGCGACCACCTAACTATGGCTACACCTTC.

The CDR3 nucleotides are TGTGCCAGTAGTCCGATGACTAGCGGGGACCTCACAGATACGCAGTATTTT. Translated, it gives CASSPMTSGDLTDTQYF. The J gene is TRBJ2-3, the V gene TRBV19, with 11 bases aligning to TRBD2. CDR3 length: 17 amino acids. V lost 5 bases, J lost 2 bases, and 9 bases stayed unmatched. Germline loops: CDR1 LNHDA, CDR2 SQIVND (reference sequence). Drawing the rest from reference TRBV19 and TRBJ2-3, the complete variable domain is DGGITQSPKYLFRKEGQNVTLSCEQNLNHDAMYWYRQDPGQGLRLIYYSQIVNDFQKGDIAEGYSVSREKKESFPLTVTSAQKNPTAFYLCASSPMTSGDLTDTQYFGPGTRLTVL.

This chain joins TRBV4-1 and TRBJ1-1; 7 bases match TRBD1. Germline trimming cut 4 bases from V and 5 bases from J; bases unmatched to any gene: 10. This CDR3 spans 15 amino acids. Per germline, CDR1 MGHRA and CDR2 YSYEKL. CDR3 loop: CASSPGQSQWTEAFF. The DNA for the CDR3 is TGCGCCAGCAGCCCGGGACAGTCCCAGTGGACTGAAGCTTTCTTT.

This clone occurred a few times. The V and J genes are TRBV2 and TRBJ2-6; 8 bases are a match to TRBD1. Trimming removed 7 bases from V and 1 base from J; junction bases left unmatched: 12. CDR3 length: 18 amino acids. Germline lookup yields CDR1 SNHLY and CDR2 FYNNEI. The CDR3 DNA is TGTGCCAGCAAGTCGGCAGGGGGCGTTTTTTCTGGGGCCAACGTCCTGACTTTC. Translation: CASKSAGGVFSGANVLTF.

This clone was seen a few times. The chain couples TRBV4-1 to TRBJ1-5; possibly TRBD1 for D (6 bases). Germline CDR1 reads MGHRA; CDR2 reads YSYEKL. This CDR3 has 14 residues. The V end was cut by 5 bases, the J end by 0 bases, with 8 bases between. CDR3 region: CASSTQGSNQPQHF. Here the CDR3 DNA reads TGCGCCAGCAGCACACAGGGTAGCAATCAGCCCCAGCATTTT.

This clone was picked up many times. This chain uses TRBV4-2 with TRBJ2-7; 8 positions match TRBD2. Germline-derived CDR1 and CDR2 are LGHNA and YNFKEQ. V shed 6 bases, J shed 5 bases, and the junction held 12 bases outside the gene matches. CDR3 length: 15 residues. The chain's CDR3 is CASSSNGGAVNEQYF. The CDR3 nucleotides are TGTGCCAGCAGTTCCAACGGGGGGGCCGTGAACGAGCAGTACTTC.

This chain connects TRBV2 to TRBJ1-6; 7 bases align to TRBD1. The CDR3 length is 14 residues. Per germline, CDR1 SNHLY and CDR2 FYNNEI. The ends lost 6 bases at V and 7 bases at J; junction bases unmatched: 6. The CDR3 loop reads CASRRTGVNSPLHF. CDR3 in DNA: TGTGCCAGCAGGAGAACAGGGGTCAATTCACCCCTCCACTTT.

This clone was seen only once. V usage is TRBV20-1 and J usage is TRBJ2-1; no reliable D call. The CDR3 is 10 amino acids. Germline V lookup: CDR1 DFQATT, CDR2 SNEGSKA (reference sequence). Trimming left V 6 bases short and J 4 bases short, with 4 bases between. The DNA of the CDR3 is TGCAGTGCCAAATACAATGAGCAGTTCTTC. Translation gives CSAKYNEQFF.

The chain has TRBV5-1 and TRBJ2-5, with 9 positions matching TRBD1. V shed 4 bases, J shed 1 base, and the junction held 2 bases outside the gene matches. The CDR3 has 14 residues. CDR1 and CDR2 (germline): SGHRS, YFSETQ. CDR3 in amino acids: CASSQDRGQETQYF. The CDR3 bases are TGCGCCAGCAGCCAGGACAGGGGCCAAGAGACCCAGTACTTC.